This T cell receptor (beta chain) emerged from a study of blood T cell repertoires in COVID-19. Study background: COVID-19 samples collected from the United States, Italy and Spain covered acute and convalescent phases. The cDNA or gDNA used as material had been derived from T cells, B-cell-depleted T cells, or PBMCs.

Trimming cost V 1 base and J 6 bases, with 13 bases left between them. This CDR3 is 14 amino acids long. Per the germline V gene, CDR1 is SGHRS and CDR2 is YFSETQ. Authors' data handling: Counts of nucleated cells, estimated from reference gene primer amplification, were obtained. Sequenced by immunoSEQ multiplex PCR; TCRdb stores in-frame clones only, minus some. V and J calls plus clone size are reproduced from that table; the DNA served to infer D and trimming. The repertoire has about 140,000 clones, less than 80% of them found once; the top ten carry more than 3.5%. Sample: peripheral blood. The gene calls are TRBV5-1 and TRBJ1-1, with D perhaps TRBD1 (6 bases). The sequence derives from a woman aged 80 or over with active or convalescent COVID-19. This CDR3 reads CASSLTGKDSEAFF. The CDR3 bases are TGCGCCAGCAGCTTGACAGGGAAAGACTCTGAAGCTTTCTTT.